These T cell receptor beta chains were read from a single sample in a study of blood T cell repertoires in COVID-19. TCRdb keeps only in-frame clones here, not all; method: immunoSEQ multiplex PCR. The sample records 140,000 to 150,000 clones, around 83% being singletons. Sequenced: PBMCs or T cells enriched from blood (not recorded which). These receptors came from a woman in her forties or fifties who had been exposed to COVID-19. CDR3s include the opening cysteine and the closing phenylalanine or tryptophan. A D gene is named only where the DNA matches it firmly. Clone size appears in some rows only: once, few, many, or a class for an expanded clone.

>TRBV10-3|.|.|TRBJ1-5
TGTGCCATCACTGGGACTCTGGGGGGAGCCCAGCATTTT
CAITGTLGGAQHF
>TRBV19|.|.|TRBJ1-2
TGTGCCAGTAGTATCCTCGGGGTGAACACCTTC
CASSILGVNTF
>TRBV19|once|TRBD1|TRBJ1-3
TGTGCCAGTAGTAACAGGGGTGGTGGAAACACCATATATTTT
CASSNRGGGNTIYF
>TRBV3-1/TRBV3-2|.|.|TRBJ2-3
TGTGCCAGCAGCCAAGTTCGGACAGATACGCAGTATTTT
CASSQVRTDTQYF
>TRBV19|.|TRBD2|TRBJ2-3
TGTGCCAGTAGTCGGACTAGCTCTACGCAGTATTTT
CASSRTSSTQYF
>TRBV11-3|few|.|TRBJ2-3
TGTGCCAGCAGCTTAGATGTGACAATAGATACGCAGTATTTT
CASSLDVTIDTQYF
>TRBV9|.|.|TRBJ2-2
TGTGCCAGCAGCGTAGGGGGCAGGAGTGGCACCGGGGAGCTGTTTTTT
CASSVGGRSGTGELFF
>TRBV25-1|.|.|TRBJ1-2
TGTGCCAGCAGTGAATATACCTATCCGAAGGCAGGTGGCTACACCTTC
CASSEYTYPKAGGYTF
>TRBV7-9|.|.|TRBJ2-7
TGTGCCAGCAGCGGCGCAGGGGCTACGAGCTCCTACGAGCAGTACTTC
CASSGAGATSSYEQYF
>TRBV11-3|.|TRBD1|TRBJ2-2
TGTGCCAGCAGCTCCCTCCTCGGGACAGAATTCGCGAACACCGGGGAGCTGTTTTTT
CASSSLLGTEFANTGELFF
>TRBV6-5|few|TRBD1|TRBJ2-1
TGTGCCAGCAGGTGGACAGGGCACTACAATGAGCAGTTCTTC
CASRWTGHYNEQFF
>TRBV19|.|TRBD1|TRBJ1-1
TGTGCCAGTAGTCCCGGGACAGGGATTAGGCTCGCTGAAGCTTTCTTT
CASSPGTGIRLAEAFF
>TRBV7-9|.|TRBD2|TRBJ2-7
TGTGCCAGCAGCTTTAGGGGAGGGGTTAGCGACGAGCAGTACTTC
CASSFRGGVSDEQYF
>TRBV7-7|once|TRBD1|TRBJ2-3
TGTGCTAGCAGCACGGGGACAGGGGGCACAGATACGCAGTATTTT
CASSTGTGGTDTQYF
>TRBV9|.|TRBD2|TRBJ2-3
TGTGCCAGCAGCGTAACGGGGGGGCGAACAGATACGCAGTATTTT
CASSVTGGRTDTQYF
>TRBV6-5|.|.|TRBJ1-2
TGTGCCAGCAGGGACGGGGTGGGCTACACCTTC
CASRDGVGYTF
>TRBV19|once|.|TRBJ2-7
TGTGCCAGTAGCAGACAGGTCTCCTCTTTGGAGCAGTACTTC
CASSRQVSSLEQYF
>TRBV19|.|.|TRBJ1-1
TGTGCCAGTAGGAATAGGGGGTCCACTGAAGCTTTCTTT
CASRNRGSTEAFF
>TRBV7-2|.|TRBD1|TRBJ2-4
TGTGCCAGCAGCTTAGCGCGGACAGGGAACATTCAGTACTTC
CASSLARTGNIQYF
>TRBV5-1|.|TRBD1|TRBJ1-3
TGCGCCAGCAGCCCGGGACAGGGGATAAGTGACACCATATATTTT
CASSPGQGISDTIYF
>TRBV7-2|.|TRBD2|TRBJ2-3
TGTGCCAGCAGCAATGGACTAGCGGGGTCAGATACGCAGTATTTT
CASSNGLAGSDTQYF
>TRBV15|.|.|TRBJ1-1
TGTGCCACCAGCAGAGATTTTCTTCCGAACACTGAAGCTTTCTTT
CATSRDFLPNTEAFF
>TRBV7-9|.|.|TRBJ1-1
TGTGCCAGCAGCGCCCCGGGAGCCGCACCGAACACTGAAGCTTTCTTT
CASSAPGAAPNTEAFF
>TRBV9|.|.|TRBJ2-3
TGTGCCAGCAGCGTAGGGGGGGACACAGATACGCAGTATTTT
CASSVGGDTDTQYF
>TRBV4-1|.|.|TRBJ1-3
TGCGCCAGCAGCCAAGATAGATGGGGCAGGGGCTCTGGAAACACCATATATTTT
CASSQDRWGRGSGNTIYF
>TRBV11-2|.|TRBD2|TRBJ2-3
TGTGCCAGCAGCTTGGGACTAGCGGGGGGGCATACGCAGTATTTT
CASSLGLAGGHTQYF
>TRBV6-5|once|.|TRBJ1-4
TGTGCCAGCAGTTCCCGCAGGGGCTCGTCGGAAAAACTGTTTTTT
CASSSRRGSSEKLFF
>TRBV19|.|.|TRBJ1-5
TGTGCCAGTAGTACCAGGGGACCGCATAGCAATCAGCCCCAGCATTTT
CASSTRGPHSNQPQHF
>TRBV30|.|.|TRBJ1-3
TGTGCCTGGGGACAGGGAAACACCATATATTTT
CAWGQGNTIYF
>TRBV12-3/TRBV12-4|.|TRBD1|TRBJ2-1
TGTGCCAGCAGTTTGACAGGGAATGAGCAGTTCTTC
CASSLTGNEQFF
>TRBV5-1|once|TRBD2|TRBJ2-7
TGCGCCAGCAGACCGGGACTAGCGGGATACGAGCAGTACTTC
CASRPGLAGYEQYF
>TRBV5-1|.|.|TRBJ2-7
TGCGCCAGCAGCTCTAGCTCCTACGAGCAGTACTTC
CASSSSSYEQYF
>TRBV5-6|.|.|TRBJ2-3
TGTGCCAGCAGCTTGGGGCGGCACGAACTCACAGATACGCAGTATTTT
CASSLGRHELTDTQYF
>TRBV10-3|.|TRBD2|TRBJ2-5
TGTGCCATCAGTGAGTCCCTGACTAGCGGGGGCCTCCGGGAGACCCAGTACTTC
CAISESLTSGGLRETQYF
>TRBV7-8|.|.|TRBJ1-2
TGTGCCAGCAGCTTAGGCCCAGGGGTGAGCTATGGCTACACCTTC
CASSLGPGVSYGYTF
>TRBV10-3|.|TRBD1|TRBJ1-5
TGTGCCATCAGCCCGGGACAGCCCAATCAGCCCCAGCATTTT
CAISPGQPNQPQHF
>TRBV15|.|.|TRBJ1-4
TGTGCCACCAGCAGAGCCAGAGGACGGCGGGAGGAAAAACTGTTTTTT
CATSRARGRREEKLFF
>TRBV7-9|.|.|TRBJ2-5
TGTGCCAGCAGCCCACAGATGTACCAAGAGACCCAGTACTTC
CASSPQMYQETQYF
>TRBV6-1|.|.|TRBJ2-3
TGTGCCAGCAGTGACACTGGGGGCGGAGCCACAGATACGCAGTATTTT
CASSDTGGGATDTQYF
>TRBV7-8|.|.|TRBJ2-7
TGTGCCAGCAGCTTAGACCGGGTGTACGAGCAGTACTTC
CASSLDRVYEQYF
>TRBV25-1|.|TRBD1|TRBJ1-1
TGTGCCAGCAGTGCATACCCAGGGGGAAACACTGAAGCTTTCTTT
CASSAYPGGNTEAFF